Below, 21 T cell receptor beta chains from the same sample are listed, as sequenced in a study of Graves' ophthalmopathy and Graves' hyperthyroidism. The TCR beta CDR3 regions underwent amplification from RNA transcripts. HTBI primers served in a first-round RT-PCR, which a second-round multiplex PCR followed. Using its own MiXCR run on the multiplex PCR reads, TCRdb lists one record per CDR3 protein. This sample has some 1.1 million distinct CDR3 sequences, with less than 45% found just once. The sequencing input was peripheral blood or thyroid tissue (not recorded which). The origin of the receptors is an adult man with Graves' hyperthyroidism.

This clonotype was observed a few times. The chain uses TRBV24-1 and TRBJ2-3; the D gene is possibly TRBD1 (6 bases). CDR3 length equals 14 residues. V lost 7 bases and J lost 1, with 11 bases in between. The germline gives CDR1 KGHDR, CDR2 SFDVKD. The CDR3 region is CATSIQGRTDTQYF. For the CDR3, the DNA is TGTGCCACCAGCATACAGGGTCGCACAGATACGCAGTATTTT.

The table lists this clonotype with many counts. A junction boundary mismatches the germline segment, possibly from a read error. The chain links TRBV4-1 to TRBJ1-5; no clear D gene. Germline V lookup: CDR1 MGHRA, CDR2 YSYEKL. This CDR3 region has 12 residues. CDR3 sequence: CASSGGNQPQHF. CDR3 in DNA: TGTGCCAGCAGTGGAGGTAATCAGCCCCAGCATTTT.

Concerning this clonotype itself: A read error may be the cause here, since a much bigger clone is one base away. V and J are TRBV2 and TRBJ2-7; D tentatively fits TRBD1 or TRBD2 (6 bases each). The CDR3 has 14 residues. Germline V lookup: CDR1 SNHLY, CDR2 FYNNEI. Trimming took off 6 bases at V and 5 bases at J, with 17 bases between the two ends. CDR3 sequence: CASSTGAGPHEQYF. CDR3 sequence (DNA): TGTGCCAGCAGCACGGGGGCAGGGCCCCACGAGCAGTACTTC.

This chain links TRBV7-9 with TRBJ1-5, with TRBD1 identical over 7 bases. CDR1 is SEHNR and CDR2 is FQNEAQ in the germline V gene (reference sequence). Unmatched junction bases numbered 12, after V lost 5 bases and J lost 11 bases. This CDR3 comprises 14 residues. The CDR3 region is CASSQWDSQETQHF. DNA of the CDR3: TGTGCCAGCAGCCAATGGGACAGCCAGGAGACCCAGCATTTT.

Only a few counts were recorded for this clonotype. This chain joins TRBV9 and TRBJ2-5; either TRBD1 or TRBD2 may supply D (5 bases each). The CDR3 is 15 amino acids. In germline, CDR1 is SGDLS, CDR2 YYNGEE. V shed 4 bases and J shed 2 bases, with 15 bases lying between them. The CDR3 spells CASSPNGGPQETQYF. The DNA of the CDR3 is TGTGCCAGCAGCCCTAATGGGGGACCACAAGAGACCCAGTACTTC.

The sample holds many counts of this clonotype. V usage is TRBV7-8 and J usage is TRBJ1-2; D uncertain. V dropped 2 bases and J dropped 4 bases, with 11 bases sitting between them. Germline V gene lookup returns CDR1 SGHVS and CDR2 FQNEAQ. The CDR3 runs to 14 residues. CDR3 sequence reads: CASSLLGMGYGYTF. The CDR3 coding sequence is TGTGCCAGCAGCTTACTGGGGATGGGCTATGGCTACACCTTC.

For the CDR3, the DNA is TGTGCCATTTCGACAGGCCCCACCGGGGAGCTGTTTTTT. It codes for CAISTGPTGELFF. This chain connects TRBV10-3 to TRBJ2-2, with a weak D call TRBD1 (6 bases). This CDR3 contains 13 residues. The V gene lost 9 bases and the J gene lost 4 bases, with 12 bases spanning the gap. Germline CDR1 and CDR2: ENHRY and SYGVKD.

This clonotype was observed a few times. This sequence joins TRBV28 and TRBJ2-7; D uncertain. Germline loops: CDR1 MDHEN, CDR2 SYDVKM. The ends were cut back, 4 bases at V and 10 bases at J, with 20 bases in the middle. The CDR3 length is 14 residues. CDR3 protein: CASSSEQLSYVQYF. CDR3 nucleotide sequence: TGTGCCAGCAGTTCCGAACAGCTATCCTACGTCCAGTACTTC.

The table lists this clonotype with a few counts. The V and J genes are TRBV5-1 and TRBJ2-5; possibly TRBD1 for D (6 bases). The length of the CDR3 is 16 residues. Germline values: CDR1 SGHRS, CDR2 YFSETQ. Trimming cost V 3 bases and J 5 bases, with 20 bases left between them. The CDR3 nucleotides read TGCGCCAGCAGCTCGTTACCGGGACAAAAACAGGAGACCCAGTACTTC. Translating it yields CASSSLPGQKQETQYF.

There are many counts of this clonotype. V is TRBV7-2 and J is TRBJ1-4, with 7 bases lining up with TRBD1. Germline trimming cut 3 bases from V and 4 bases from J; bases unmatched to any gene: 2. From germline, CDR1 is SGHTA and CDR2 FQGNSA. The CDR3 is 14 residues long. The DNA of the CDR3 is TGTGCCAGCAGCTTGACAGGGCTTAATGAAAAACTGTTTTTT. This codes for CASSLTGLNEKLFF.

This clonotype was detected ten times or more. The chain uses TRBV15 and TRBJ1-2, with a weak D call TRBD1 (5 bases). The germline gives CDR1 LNHNV, CDR2 YYDKDF (reference sequence). The length of the CDR3 is 14 residues. V lost 0 bases, J lost 4 bases, and 9 bases lay in between. CDR3 coding DNA: TGTGCCACCAGCAGAGAAGGCCAGGGCTATGGCTACACCTTC. It codes for CATSREGQGYGYTF. The full variable domain, rest sourced from reference TRBV15 and TRBJ1-2, is DAMVIQNPRYQVTQFGKPVTLSCSQTLNHNVMYWYQQKSSQAPKLLFHYYDKDFNNEADTPDNFQSRRPNTSFCFLDIRSPGLGDTAMYLCATSREGQGYGYTFGSGTRLTVV.

The sample holds a few counts of this clonotype. The V call is TRBV12-3 or TRBV12-4, the J call TRBJ2-7; 9 bases are a match to TRBD2. The CDR3 has 15 amino acids. The ends lost 5 bases at V and 1 base at J; junction bases unmatched: 6. The CDR3 coding sequence is TGTGCCAGCAGTCCCGTTGGACTAGCGTCCTACGAGCAGTACTTC. It encodes CASSPVGLASYEQYF.

Ten or more counts support this clonotype. The rearrangement joins TRBV14 to TRBJ1-3; D gene uncertain. The CDR3 sequence is 13 residues long. V shed 4 bases and J shed 2 bases, with 6 bases lying between them. From germline, CDR1 is SGHDN and CDR2 FVKESK. The CDR3 region is CASSPATGNTIYF. The CDR3 DNA reads as TGTGCCAGCAGCCCGGCGACTGGAAACACCATATATTTT.

The chain employs TRBV20-1 and TRBJ1-1; D unclear. V was pared by 0 bases and J by 7 bases, with 9 bases between. CDR3 length: 12 amino acids. CDR1 is DFQATT, CDR2 SNEGSKA, per germline (reference sequence). The DNA for the CDR3 is TGCAGTGCTAGAGACTTTATCAGTGAAGCTTTCTTT. This sequence encodes CSARDFISEAFF.

At least ten counts were recorded for this clonotype. The rearrangement joins TRBV29-1 to TRBJ1-1, with a possible D match to TRBD1 (6 bases). The CDR3 has 12 residues. V lost 5 bases to trimming and J lost 11 bases, with 18 bases between them. The germline V gene encodes CDR1 SQVTM and CDR2 ANQGSEA. CDR3 protein: CSVYPGGGLAFF. In DNA, the CDR3 is TGCAGCGTTTACCCGGGGGGCGGGCTCGCTTTCTTT.

This clonotype occurred once. A read error may be the cause here, since a much bigger clone is one base away. This chain connects TRBV20-1 to TRBJ1-5; D remains unclear. V shed 5 bases and J shed 0 bases, with 17 bases lying between them. The CDR3 has 16 amino acids. Germline CDR1 and CDR2: DFQATT and SNEGSKA (reference sequence). The chain's CDR3 is CSAGRRDMYSNQPQHF. The CDR3 coding sequence is TGCAGTGCTGGACGGAGGGATATGTATAGCAATCAGCCCCAGCATTTT.

Many counts were recorded for this clonotype. This rearrangement joins TRBV7-2 to TRBJ1-1; D might be TRBD1 (6 bases). V lost 2 bases and J lost 2, with 12 bases in between. Germline CDR1 and CDR2: SGHTA and FQGNSA. The CDR3 sequence is 15 residues long. The CDR3 DNA is TGTGCCAGCAGCTTATCGGGGGGGCCTAACACTGAAGCTTTCTTT. Translating it yields CASSLSGGPNTEAFF.

This clonotype was detected many times. The chain is built from TRBV7-2 and TRBJ1-2; 7 bases align to TRBD1. CDR3 size: 17 residues. The V segment lost 4 bases and the J segment 0 bases; nucleotides outside the gene matches: 11. Per the germline V gene, CDR1 is SGHTA and CDR2 is FQGNSA. The CDR3 bases are TGTGCCAGCAGCTCAAGGGGGGACAGACATACTAACTATGGCTACACCTTC. Protein: CASSSRGDRHTNYGYTF. Supplemented by reference TRBV7-2 and TRBJ1-2, the full variable domain reads GAGVSQSPSNKVTEKGKDVELRCDPISGHTALYWYRQSLGQGLEFLIYFQGNSAPDKSGLPSDRFSAERTGGSVSTLTIQRTQQEDSAVYLCASSSRGDRHTNYGYTFGSGTRLTVV.

This clonotype showed up many times. The chain's CDR3 is CASSTRNSPLHF. CDR3 nucleotide sequence: TGTGCCAGCAGCACAAGGAATTCACCCCTCCACTTT. This chain uses TRBV9 with TRBJ1-6, with no clear D. The CDR3 has 12 residues. V gave up 4 bases and J gave up 7 bases, with 6 bases separating them. Germline V CDR1 and CDR2: SGDLS, YYNGEE.

This chain connects TRBV12-5 to TRBJ1-2, with D tentatively TRBD1 (6 bases). The CDR3 has 17 amino acids. V was pared by 0 bases and J by 4 bases, with 18 bases between. The germline V gene encodes CDR1 LGHNT and CDR2 FRNRAP. Here the CDR3 reads CASGLVRGGPLVYGYTF. The CDR3 region has the DNA TGTGCTAGTGGTTTGGTACGTGGGGGCCCGCTCGTCTATGGCTACACCTTC. The variable domain in full, completed from reference TRBV12-5 and TRBJ1-2, reads DARVTQTPRHKVTEMGQEVTMRCQPILGHNTVFWYRQTMMQGLELLAYFRNRAPLDDSGMPKDRFSAEMPDATLATLKIQPSEPRDSAVYFCASGLVRGGPLVYGYTFGSGTRLTVV.

This clonotype has ten or more counts. V and J are TRBV7-9 and TRBJ2-5; D perhaps matches TRBD1 (5 bases). In germline, CDR1 is SEHNR, CDR2 FQNEAQ (reference sequence). The V gene lost 5 bases and the J gene lost 3 bases, with 10 bases spanning the gap. The CDR3 length is 13 residues. The chain's CDR3 is CASSPRREETQYF. In DNA, the CDR3 is TGTGCCAGCAGCCCCCGCAGGGAAGAGACCCAGTACTTC.